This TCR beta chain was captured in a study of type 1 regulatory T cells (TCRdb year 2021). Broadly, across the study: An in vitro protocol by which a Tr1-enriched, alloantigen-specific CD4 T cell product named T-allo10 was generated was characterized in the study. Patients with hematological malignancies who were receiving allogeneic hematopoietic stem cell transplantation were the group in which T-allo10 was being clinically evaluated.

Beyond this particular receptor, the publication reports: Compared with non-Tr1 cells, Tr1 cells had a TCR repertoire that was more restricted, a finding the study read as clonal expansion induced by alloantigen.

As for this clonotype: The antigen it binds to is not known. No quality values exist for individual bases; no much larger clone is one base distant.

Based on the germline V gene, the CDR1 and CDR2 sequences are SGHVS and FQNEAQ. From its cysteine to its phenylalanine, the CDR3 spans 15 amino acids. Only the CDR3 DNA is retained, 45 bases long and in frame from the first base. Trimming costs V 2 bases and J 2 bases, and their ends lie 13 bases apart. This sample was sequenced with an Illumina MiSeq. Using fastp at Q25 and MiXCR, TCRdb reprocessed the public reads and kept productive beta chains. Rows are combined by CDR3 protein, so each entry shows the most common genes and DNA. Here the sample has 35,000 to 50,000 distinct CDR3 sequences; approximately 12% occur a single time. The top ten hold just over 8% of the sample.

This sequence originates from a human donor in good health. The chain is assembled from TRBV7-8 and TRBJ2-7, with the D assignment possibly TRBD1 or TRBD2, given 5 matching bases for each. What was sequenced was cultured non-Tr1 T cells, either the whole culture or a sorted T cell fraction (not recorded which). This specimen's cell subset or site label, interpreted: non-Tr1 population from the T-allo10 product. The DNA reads TGTGCCAGCAGCTTAAGGTCGGGGCTGACCTACGAGCAGTACTTC. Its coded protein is CASSLRSGLTYEQYF.